A single sample gave rise to the 19 T cell receptor beta chains below, sequenced in a study of CD8+ T cells in alopecia areata. Sequencing relied on a cDNA template that was reverse transcribed from extracted RNA. The table came from immunoSEQ multiplex PCR; TCRdb's copy has only in-frame clones and leaves some out. This table has about 190,000 clones, approximately 60% appearing once. Treatment given: oral pan-JAK inhibitor, 5-10 mg twice daily. The sample in question was CD4+ T cells sorted from blood, obtained at week 4, from a patient treated with tofacitinib. These receptor sequences come from a human donor with alopecia areata.

The gene calls are TRBV25-1 and TRBJ2-3; 10 positions agree with TRBD2. Germline CDR1 MGHDK, CDR2 SYGVNS. With 6 bases clipped from V and 7 bases from J, the junction kept 13 bases outside the gene matches. The CDR3 spans 16 residues. DNA for the CDR3: TGTGCCAGCAGCTTAGGCTGGGCTAGCGGGAGACATACGCAGTATTTT. Translation gives CASSLGWASGRHTQYF.

This chain connects TRBV6-1 to TRBJ2-1, with 7 bases matching TRBD2. This CDR3 spans 12 amino acids. Germline lookup yields CDR1 MNHNS and CDR2 SASEGT. V shed 5 bases and J 11 bases; nucleotides not matched to a gene: 6. CDR3 protein: CASSFPGGKQFF. CDR3 DNA: TGTGCCAGCAGTTTCCCGGGGGGAAAGCAGTTCTTC.

This chain uses TRBV5-1 with TRBJ1-3; D unresolved. Germline-derived CDR1 and CDR2 are SGHRS and YFSETQ. The CDR3 runs 15 residues. The V end was cut by 3 bases, the J end by 2 bases, with 12 bases between. The DNA of the CDR3 is TGCGCCAGCAGCTCACTGGGCGGACCTGGAAACACCATATATTTT. It yields the protein CASSSLGGPGNTIYF.

The sample holds a few counts of this clone. The chain recombines TRBV28 with TRBJ2-3; tentatively, D is TRBD1 or TRBD2 (6 bases each). Trimming took 5 bases from V and 9 from J, leaving 15 bases between them. CDR3 length: 13 residues. Germline CDR1 reads MDHEN; CDR2 reads SYDVKM. The CDR3: CASSRGDAGTQYF. CDR3 DNA: TGTGCCAGCAGTAGGGGGGATGCCGGGACGCAGTATTTT. Full variable domain (missing parts from reference TRBV28 and TRBJ2-3): DVKVTQSSRYLVKRTGEKVFLECVQDMDHENMFWYRQDPGLGLRLIYFSYDVKMKEKGDIPEGYSVSREKKERFSLILESASTNQTSMYLCASSRGDAGTQYFGPGTRLTVL.

This clone was observed a few times. This sample includes further DNA sequences coding for the same CDR3. The J gene is TRBJ2-3, the V gene TRBV20-1; D uncertain. This CDR3 comprises 10 residues. V was trimmed by 2 bases and J by 4 bases, leaving 1 base between them. Germline V gene data show CDR1 as DFQATT and CDR2 as SNEGSKA (reference sequence). The DNA for the CDR3 is TGCAGTGCTAGACCAGATACGCAGTATTTT. Its translation is CSARPDTQYF.

This chain joins TRBV30 and TRBJ2-7; no clear D. V lost 5 bases to trimming and J lost 3 bases, with 14 bases between them. This CDR3 contains 13 residues. Germline V gene sequence: CDR1 GTSNPN, CDR2 SVGIG (reference sequence). The CDR3 reads CAWARGAGYEQYF. As DNA, the CDR3 is TGTGCCTGGGCCAGAGGAGCTGGCTACGAGCAGTACTTC.

The rearrangement joins TRBV7-2 to TRBJ2-3, with 8 bases fitting TRBD2. V was pared by 0 bases and J by 5 bases, with 10 bases of the junction left unmatched. Germline assignment: CDR1 SGHTA and CDR2 FQGNSA. The length of the CDR3 is 17 residues. CDR3: CASSLARLAGGKDTQYF. DNA for the CDR3: TGTGCCAGCAGCTTAGCGCGGCTAGCGGGCGGGAAAGATACGCAGTATTTT. Looking up the rest from reference TRBV7-2 and TRBJ2-3 gives the full variable domain: GAGVSQSPSNKVTEKGKDVELRCDPISGHTALYWYRQSLGQGLEFLIYFQGNSAPDKSGLPSDRFSAERTGGSVSTLTIQRTQQEDSAVYLCASSLARLAGGKDTQYFGPGTRLTVL.

This chain uses TRBV29-1 with TRBJ2-2; unclear D gene. Germline V CDR1 and CDR2: SQVTM, ANQGSEA. The CDR3 is made up of 13 amino acids. V lost 4 bases and J 0 bases, leaving 6 bases between the germline ends. CDR3 sequence reads: CSVVIANTGELFF. The DNA of the CDR3 is TGCAGCGTTGTGATCGCGAACACCGGGGAGCTGTTTTTT.

The chain uses TRBV29-1 and TRBJ2-7; tentative D call: TRBD1 (6 bases). Germline V gives CDR1 SQVTM, CDR2 ANQGSEA. V shed 3 bases and J shed 5 bases, with 14 bases lying between them. The CDR3 is made up of 13 amino acids. The CDR3 nucleotides are TGCAGCGTTGACAGGGGTATGGGAGACGAGCAGTACTTC. As protein: CSVDRGMGDEQYF.

The chain links TRBV29-1 to TRBJ2-3; perhaps TRBD1 as D (5 bases). Looked up from germline, CDR1 is SQVTM and CDR2 is ANQGSEA. The CDR3 has 14 residues. The V gene lost 1 base and the J gene lost 0 bases, with 8 bases spanning the gap. CDR3 loop: CSVEGQGSTDTQYF. For the CDR3, the DNA is TGCAGCGTTGAAGGTCAGGGTAGCACAGATACGCAGTATTTT.

This clone was recorded once. The V gene is TRBV7-9, the J gene TRBJ2-7; 10 bases agree with TRBD2. The CDR3 has 14 residues. Looked up from germline, CDR1 is SEHNR and CDR2 is FQNEAQ (reference sequence). Trimming at V came to 1 base and at J to 5 bases, leaving 2 bases not matched to a gene. The CDR3 spells CASSLGLAGDEQYF. The CDR3 DNA follows: TGTGCCAGCAGCTTAGGGCTAGCGGGAGACGAGCAGTACTTC.

The V gene is TRBV30, the J gene TRBJ1-1; a possible D gene is TRBD1 (5 bases). CDR1 and CDR2 from the germline V gene are GTSNPN and SVGIG (reference sequence). The CDR3 is 13 amino acids. Trimming stripped 2 bases from V and 6 bases from J, with 13 bases between. DNA of the CDR3: TGTGCCTGGAGTTCCCAGGGACGCGCTGAAGCTTTCTTT. Translated, it gives CAWSSQGRAEAFF.

This clone was seen a handful of times. This chain connects TRBV29-1 to TRBJ2-1; no reliable D call. This CDR3 comprises 14 residues. Germline loops: CDR1 SQVTM, CDR2 ANQGSEA. V was shortened by 6 bases and J by 3 bases, with 15 bases between the two germline ends. In nucleotides, the CDR3 is TGCAGCGTGAGCCTGAACAACCGCTACAATGAGCAGTTCTTC. Amino acid sequence: CSVSLNNRYNEQFF.

The V gene is TRBV5-4, the J gene TRBJ2-7; D may be TRBD2 (5 bases). V lost 4 bases and J lost 2, with 10 bases in between. Germline V lookup: CDR1 SGHNT, CDR2 YYREEE (reference sequence). The CDR3 has 13 residues. CDR3 protein: CASSPGNTYEQYF. CDR3 DNA sequence: TGTGCCAGCAGCCCGGGGAATACCTACGAGCAGTACTTC.

The chain employs TRBV13 and TRBJ1-4; 7 nucleotides agree with TRBD1. Germline CDR1 is PRHDT and CDR2 is FYEKMQ (reference sequence). J was trimmed by 8 bases and V by 3 bases; bases with no gene match: 12. This CDR3 contains 16 residues. CDR3 DNA: TGTGCCAGCAGCTTCCGACTGACAGGGAGGGGCGAAAAACTGTTTTTT. It specifies CASSFRLTGRGEKLFF.

This clone occurred a few times. The J gene is TRBJ2-7, the V gene TRBV6-6; 7 bases line up with TRBD1. With 2 bases clipped from V and 3 bases from J, the junction kept 4 bases outside the gene matches. This CDR3 region has 14 residues. CDR1 MNHNY and CDR2 SVGAGI come from the germline V gene (reference sequence). The CDR3 reads CASSYQGQNYEQYF. Written as DNA, the CDR3 is TGTGCCAGCAGTTACCAGGGACAGAACTACGAGCAGTACTTC.

A word on this clone: Other DNA variants within this sample encode the same CDR3. The chain has TRBV29-1 and TRBJ2-1; TRBD2 matches at 15 bases. The length of the CDR3 is 14 residues. Germline loops: CDR1 SQVTM, CDR2 ANQGSEA. Trimming took 6 bases from V and 6 from J; bases not matched to a gene: 3. This CDR3 reads CSVRTSGRGNEQFF. DNA for the CDR3: TGCAGCGTCCGGACTAGCGGGAGGGGCAATGAGCAGTTCTTC.

The rearrangement joins TRBV20-1 to TRBJ2-3; 9 bases fit TRBD2. This CDR3 has 11 amino acids. V trimming: 7 bases; J trimming: 4 bases; junction bases outside the gene matches: 0. Germline-derived CDR1 and CDR2 are DFQATT and SNEGSKA (reference sequence). The CDR3 coding sequence is TGCAGTGGGACTAGCGCAGATACGCAGTATTTT. It encodes CSGTSADTQYF.

The gene calls are TRBV6-5 and TRBJ1-2, with TRBD1 as a possible D gene (6 bases). Between the trimmed V and J ends, which lost 6 bases and 1 base, there was a span of 9 bases. This CDR3 has 13 residues. The V gene's germline CDR1 is MNHEY and CDR2 SVGAGI. This CDR3 reads CASSPGVNYGYTF. The CDR3 DNA reads TGTGCCAGCAGCCCAGGGGTTAACTATGGCTACACCTTC.